This T cell receptor beta chain was sequenced during a study of cytomegalovirus exposure and HLA in healthy donors. Study outcomes and limitations: What was likely a sequencing artifact was a cluster of highly shared sequence variants. In a later analysis, productive TCRs from donors in an Asian-associated ancestry cluster reportedly carried fewer N-insertions than the cohort mean.

Amplification used 60 Vbeta primers and 13 Jbeta primers. Sequencing was performed with immunoSEQ multiplex PCR; in TCRdb, only in-frame clones are kept and a portion is missing. The data show 150,000 to 200,000 clones, roughly 75% seen once. A word on this clone: The antigen remains undetermined.

The CDR3 is made up of 18 amino acids. With 2 bases removed from V and 1 base from J, the gap between germline ends came to 19 bases. The germline V gene has CDR1 LGHNA and CDR2 YSLEER. Sequences were obtained from PBMCs. The gene calls are TRBV4-3 and TRBJ2-3, with D uncertain. This sequence originates from a male donor in good health and CMV-seronegative. In DNA, the CDR3 is TGCGCCAGCAGCCAATTTGCCAGTAAGACTGTGGGCACAGATACGCAGTATTTT. Encoded protein: CASSQFASKTVGTDTQYF.